This entry lists 30 T cell receptor beta chains sequenced from one sample in a study of blood T cell repertoires in COVID-19. TCRdb's table, derived via immunoSEQ multiplex PCR, lists solely in-frame clones and lacks some. The repertoire holds roughly 300,000 clones, with roughly 90% as singletons. The source material was peripheral blood. These receptors originate from a man younger than 35 who had recovered from COVID-19.

V is TRBV4-3 and J is TRBJ1-1; possible D gene TRBD1, 5 bases. Germline CDR1 is LGHNA and CDR2 is YSLEER. The CDR3 runs to 14 residues. V gave up 3 bases and J gave up 3 bases, with 11 bases separating them. Here the CDR3 DNA reads TGCGCCAGCAGCCACGCCGACAGATACACTGAAGCTTTCTTT. This gives the protein CASSHADRYTEAFF.

V is TRBV10-3 and J is TRBJ2-6, with TRBD1 identical over 8 bases. The CDR3 spans 17 residues. CDR1 is ENHRY, CDR2 SYGVKD, per germline. V lost 7 bases, J lost 1 base, and 9 bases stayed unmatched. CDR3 nucleotides: TGTGCCATCAATTCGGACAGGGACCTTTCTGGGGCCAACGTCCTGACTTTC. Translating it yields CAINSDRDLSGANVLTF.

J is TRBJ1-2 and V is TRBV3-1 (or the pseudogene TRBV3-2); 11 bases fit TRBD1. The CDR3 runs 16 residues. Trimming at V came to 0 bases and at J to 4 bases, leaving 4 bases not matched to a gene. Germline V gene data show CDR1 as LGHDT and CDR2 as YNNKEL (reference sequence). The CDR3 protein is CASSQEGQGVLYGYTF. Written as DNA, the CDR3 is TGTGCCAGCAGCCAAGAGGGACAGGGGGTTCTCTATGGCTACACCTTC.

V gene TRBV7-2 combines with J gene TRBJ2-7, with 10 bases that match TRBD1. From germline, CDR1 is SGHTA and CDR2 FQGNSA. This CDR3 has 15 amino acids. Losses at the gene ends were 4 bases for V and 3 bases for J; bases not matched to a gene: 6. The CDR3 region has the DNA TGTGCCAGCAGCTCAGACAGGGGGCGCGTCTACGAGCAGTACTTC. Translation gives CASSSDRGRVYEQYF.

This chain joins TRBV19 and TRBJ1-1; no reliable D call. Germline V CDR1 and CDR2: LNHDA, SQIVND (reference sequence). With 9 bases removed from V and 1 base from J, the gap between germline ends came to 9 bases. This CDR3 region has 12 residues. The CDR3, as DNA: TGTGCCAGCACGGCAGGGAACACTGAAGCTTTCTTT. It is translated as CASTAGNTEAFF.

This chain connects TRBV6-5 to TRBJ2-7, with TRBD1 matching over 10 bases. Germline V gene sequence: CDR1 MNHEY, CDR2 SVGAGI. The CDR3 spans 15 residues. The trim removed 7 bases at V and 4 bases at J, leaving 10 bases unmatched. The CDR3 region has the DNA TGTGCCAGCACTCCCCGGGACAGGGGAGAGTACGAGCAGTACTTC. Amino acids: CASTPRDRGEYEQYF.

The chain carries TRBV2 and TRBJ2-7; D possibly corresponds to TRBD2 (6 bases). CDR3 length: 11 amino acids. The V end was cut by 6 bases, the J end by 3 bases, with 6 bases between. Germline V gene sequence: CDR1 SNHLY, CDR2 FYNNEI. The CDR3, as DNA: TGTGCCAGCAGGGGACTCTACGAGCAGTACTTC. Its translation is CASRGLYEQYF. Combining the CDR3 with reference TRBV2 and TRBJ2-7 gives the whole variable domain EPEVTQTPSHQVTQMGQEVILRCVPISNHLYFYWYRQILGQKVEFLVSFYNNEISEKSEIFDDQFSVERPDGSNFTLKIRSTKLEDSAMYFCASRGLYEQYFGPGTRLTVT.

The rearrangement joins TRBV6-5 to TRBJ2-3; 8 positions match TRBD1. Germline lookup yields CDR1 MNHEY and CDR2 SVGAGI. Germline trimming cut 6 bases from V and 8 bases from J; bases unmatched to any gene: 7. There are 13 residues in the CDR3. The CDR3 DNA follows: TGTGCCAGCAGCTACAGCGACAGGGGTACGCAGTATTTT. As protein: CASSYSDRGTQYF.

Only one count was recorded for this clone. This chain connects TRBV30 to TRBJ2-1, with TRBD2 identical over 14 bases. The V segment lost 6 bases and the J segment 7 bases; nucleotides outside the gene matches: 11. Per germline, CDR1 GTSNPN and CDR2 SVGIG (reference sequence). The CDR3 runs 16 residues. DNA for the CDR3: TGTGCCTGCAAGGCGGGACTAGCGGGAGTATGGAATGAGCAGTTCTTC. Protein product: CACKAGLAGVWNEQFF.

V usage is TRBV7-9 and J usage is TRBJ1-2; 7 positions match TRBD1. The germline V gene encodes CDR1 SEHNR and CDR2 FQNEAQ (reference sequence). V dropped 5 bases and J dropped 8; count of bases not matched to a gene: 17. The CDR3 runs 16 residues. The CDR3 sequence: CASSHPQAGGLQGYTF. For the CDR3, the DNA is TGTGCCAGCAGCCATCCACAGGCAGGGGGGTTGCAGGGCTACACCTTC.

The J gene is TRBJ2-1, the V gene TRBV9, with TRBD2 matching 8 bases. V shed 4 bases, J shed 8 bases, and the junction held 11 bases outside the gene matches. Germline V gene sequence: CDR1 SGDLS, CDR2 YYNGEE. The CDR3 contains 15 residues. In DNA form, the CDR3 reads TGTGCCAGCAGCCCCCCCTACGGGGGGGGCGATGAGCAGTTCTTC. This gives the protein CASSPPYGGGDEQFF.

The rearrangement uses TRBV2 and TRBJ1-5; the D gene is possibly TRBD1 (6 bases). The CDR3 extends over 14 amino acids. V dropped 7 bases and J dropped 2 bases, with 12 bases sitting between them. CDR1 is SNHLY, CDR2 FYNNEI, per germline. CDR3 DNA sequence: TGTGCCAGCAAAGGGCCAGGGGGCAATCAGCCCCAGCATTTT. Protein: CASKGPGGNQPQHF. Full variable domain (outside the CDR3, taken from reference TRBV2 and TRBJ1-5): EPEVTQTPSHQVTQMGQEVILRCVPISNHLYFYWYRQILGQKVEFLVSFYNNEISEKSEIFDDQFSVERPDGSNFTLKIRSTKLEDSAMYFCASKGPGGNQPQHFGDGTRLSIL.

The CDR3, as DNA: TGTGCCAGCAGCCAGGGGGGCCAGCCCCAGCATTTT. Translated: CASSQGGQPQHF. The chain couples TRBV25-1 to TRBJ1-5, with 7 bases matching TRBD1. CDR1 is MGHDK, CDR2 SYGVNS, per germline. CDR3 length: 12 amino acids. The ends lost 6 bases at V and 7 bases at J; junction bases unmatched: 3.

This rearrangement joins TRBV5-6 to TRBJ1-1; D gene ambiguous. V was cut by 2 bases and J by 5 bases, with 4 bases left in between. Germline lookup yields CDR1 SGHDT and CDR2 YYEEEE. The CDR3 length is 11 residues. The CDR3 loop is CASSFLTEAFF. The CDR3 region has the DNA TGTGCCAGCAGCTTCCTGACTGAAGCTTTCTTT.

The chain carries TRBV19 and TRBJ2-1; 10 nucleotides match TRBD2. Trimming cost V 7 bases and J 9 bases; bases outside gene matches: 9. Germline V gene sequence: CDR1 LNHDA, CDR2 SQIVND (reference sequence). CDR3 length: 14 residues. CDR3 sequence (DNA): TGTGCCAGTAAACTAGCGGGGATTTCGGGTGAGCAGTTCTTC. As protein: CASKLAGISGEQFF.

The chain links TRBV13 to TRBJ2-7; a possible D gene is TRBD2 (6 bases). CDR3 length: 18 amino acids. In germline, CDR1 is PRHDT, CDR2 FYEKMQ (reference sequence). V lost 0 bases and J 0 bases, leaving 18 bases between the germline ends. For the CDR3, the DNA is TGTGCCAGCAGCTTAGGGTGGGACTCAAACCGGGGCTCCTACGAGCAGTACTTC. Its protein product is CASSLGWDSNRGSYEQYF.

The chain joins TRBV6-5 to TRBJ2-1, with TRBD2 matching 9 bases. The CDR3 sequence is 15 residues long. Germline CDR1 is MNHEY and CDR2 is SVGAGI. Trimming took 0 bases from V and 10 from J; bases not matched to a gene: 7. The CDR3 spells CASSYSGGGAFEQFF. The CDR3 nucleotides are TGTGCCAGCAGTTACTCTGGCGGGGGGGCCTTCGAGCAGTTCTTC.

Notes on this clone: Additional DNA sequences in this sample encode the identical CDR3. In nucleotides, the CDR3 is TGTGCCACCAGCAGAGCCGGGGGCGAGCAGTACTTC. It encodes CATSRAGGEQYF. The chain employs TRBV15 and TRBJ2-7; weak D call: TRBD2 (6 bases). Germline-derived CDR1 and CDR2 are LNHNV and YYDKDF (reference sequence). CDR3 length: 12 amino acids. Trimming took 1 base from V and 6 from J, leaving 7 bases between them.

The chain has TRBV4-2 and TRBJ2-7, with D tentatively TRBD2 (5 bases). Germline CDR1 and CDR2: LGHNA and YNFKEQ. Trimming shortened V by 10 bases and J by 1 base, and 17 bases separated the two germline ends. The CDR3 contains 14 residues. In nucleotides, the CDR3 is TGTGCCACTTCCAAGGTGGAGCGGTCCTACGAGCAGTACTTC. Translating gives CATSKVERSYEQYF.

V is TRBV4-1 and J is TRBJ1-6; TRBD1 matches 7 bases. The germline CDR1 and CDR2 sequences are MGHRA and YSYEKL. CDR3 size: 15 residues. V shed 6 bases and J 7 bases; nucleotides not matched to a gene: 9. The DNA for the CDR3 is TGCGCCAGCAGTTGGTTGGGGACAGAAAATTCACCCCTCCACTTT. Its translation: CASSWLGTENSPLHF.

Only one count was recorded for this clone. This chain connects TRBV19 to TRBJ1-1, with 8 bases aligning to TRBD1. Germline V CDR1 and CDR2: LNHDA, SQIVND (reference sequence). The J segment lost 1 base and the V segment lost 4 bases, leaving 5 bases of the junction unmatched. There are 15 residues in the CDR3. The CDR3 region is CASSRTGIQNTEAFF. The CDR3 bases are TGTGCCAGTAGTAGGACAGGGATTCAGAACACTGAAGCTTTCTTT.

This clone has just one count. One end of the junction varies from germline; a read error may be responsible. This chain uses TRBV3-1 (or the pseudogene TRBV3-2) with TRBJ1-2, with 7 bases identical to TRBD1. Germline loops: CDR1 LGHDT, CDR2 YNNKEL (reference sequence). The CDR3 runs 11 residues. CDR3 sequence: CASSSGQNQAF. CDR3 nucleotides: TGTGCCAGCAGCTCGGGACAGAACCAAGCTTTC.

CDR3 amino acids: CASSSGTLYEQYF. CDR3 bases: TGTGCCAGCAGCTCCGGGACACTCTACGAGCAGTACTTC. The chain carries TRBV7-9 and TRBJ2-7; D is possibly TRBD1 (6 bases). The CDR3 covers 13 residues. Trimming shortened V by 4 bases and J by 3 bases, and 10 bases separated the two germline ends. Germline CDR1 and CDR2: SEHNR and FQNEAQ (reference sequence).

The V and J genes are TRBV7-2 and TRBJ1-1, with D hard to call. The CDR3 covers 13 residues. The germline CDR1 and CDR2 sequences are SGHTA and FQGNSA. Trimming pared 5 bases from V and 0 bases from J, leaving 7 bases between. CDR3 nucleotide sequence: TGTGCCAGCAGCGCCTCAGTGAACACTGAAGCTTTCTTT. This codes for CASSASVNTEAFF.

The V and J genes are TRBV27 and TRBJ1-2, with D possibly matching TRBD1 (5 bases). Looked up from germline, CDR1 is MNHEY and CDR2 is SMNVEV (reference sequence). The V gene lost 7 bases and the J gene lost 8 bases, with 20 bases spanning the gap. The CDR3 loop spans 14 amino acids. This CDR3 reads CASTITAGVGGYTF. The CDR3 bases are TGTGCCAGCACCATTACCGCGGGGGTGGGGGGCTACACCTTC.

This chain connects TRBV7-9 to TRBJ1-5; no reliable D call. CDR3 length equals 14 residues. Germline V gene lookup returns CDR1 SEHNR and CDR2 FQNEAQ (reference sequence). Deletions cut 8 bases from V and 0 bases from J, with 11 bases between. Written as DNA, the CDR3 is TGTGCCAGCCATTCGGGGTATAGCAATCAGCCCCAGCATTTT. Encoded protein: CASHSGYSNQPQHF.

The rearrangement uses TRBV5-1 and TRBJ2-1, with TRBD2 matching over 8 bases. Trimming removed 4 bases from V and 6 bases from J; junction bases left unmatched: 9. The CDR3 runs to 15 residues. Germline loops: CDR1 SGHRS, CDR2 YFSETQ. CDR3 amino acids: CASSNGLAGGNEQFF. The CDR3 DNA is TGCGCCAGCAGCAATGGACTAGCCGGGGGCAATGAGCAGTTCTTC.

The CDR3 loop reads CAISEQDRGYGYTF. As DNA, the CDR3 is TGTGCCATCAGTGAACAGGACAGGGGCTATGGCTACACCTTC. The genes are TRBV10-3 and TRBJ1-2; 9 bases are a match to TRBD1. This CDR3 has 14 residues. The trim removed 3 bases at V and 4 bases at J, leaving 3 bases unmatched. CDR1 and CDR2 from the germline V gene are ENHRY and SYGVKD.

CDR3 sequence (DNA): TGTGCCAGCAGCTCTTCCTTAAATCAGCCCCAGCATTTT. Translation gives CASSSSLNQPQHF. The rearrangement uses TRBV7-2 and TRBJ1-5; D gene uncertain. The CDR3 length is 13 residues. From germline, CDR1 is SGHTA and CDR2 FQGNSA. The germline V and J ends were trimmed by 4 bases and 4 bases, with 8 bases remaining between them.

The chain couples TRBV7-2 to TRBJ1-1; TRBD1 might be the D (5 bases). CDR1 and CDR2 from the germline V gene are SGHTA and FQGNSA. Trimming took 5 bases from V and 4 from J, leaving 14 bases between them. This CDR3 contains 14 residues. CDR3 sequence reads: CASSTLGGGTEAFF. Here the CDR3 DNA reads TGTGCCAGCAGCACCCTCGGGGGTGGCACTGAAGCTTTCTTT. Looking up the rest from reference TRBV7-2 and TRBJ1-1 gives the full variable domain: GAGVSQSPSNKVTEKGKDVELRCDPISGHTALYWYRQSLGQGLEFLIYFQGNSAPDKSGLPSDRFSAERTGGSVSTLTIQRTQQEDSAVYLCASSTLGGGTEAFFGQGTRLTVV.